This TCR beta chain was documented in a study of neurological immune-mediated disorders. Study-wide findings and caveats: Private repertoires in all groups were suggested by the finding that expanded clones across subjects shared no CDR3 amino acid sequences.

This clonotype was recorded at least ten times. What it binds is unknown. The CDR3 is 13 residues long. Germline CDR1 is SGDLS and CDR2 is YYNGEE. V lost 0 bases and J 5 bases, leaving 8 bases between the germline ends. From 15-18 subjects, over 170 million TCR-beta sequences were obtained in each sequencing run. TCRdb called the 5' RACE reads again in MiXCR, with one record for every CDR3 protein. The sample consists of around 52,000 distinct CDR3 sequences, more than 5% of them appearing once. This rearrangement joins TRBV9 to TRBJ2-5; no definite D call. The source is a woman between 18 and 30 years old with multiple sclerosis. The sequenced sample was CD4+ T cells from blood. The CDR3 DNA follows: TGTGCCAGCAGCGTAGGGCCGGCGGAGACCCAGTACTTC. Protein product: CASSVGPAETQYF.